This T cell receptor beta chain appears in the sequencing data of a study of T cells in Graves' hyperthyroidism and ophthalmopathy. Background on the study: Peripheral blood draws took place at initial diagnosis, ahead of any treatment.

Findings of the study overall: Ophthalmopathy was distinguished from stable hyperthyroidism by 13 V-J signatures.

What was amplified from RNA transcripts were TCR beta CDR3 regions. The study used the HTBI primer set for a first-round RT-PCR of the TCR CDR3. TCRdb re-analysed the multiplex PCR reads in MiXCR, keeping a single row per CDR3 protein. The data show about 420,000 distinct CDR3 sequences, 15% to 19% seen once. CDR3 length: 15 residues. The junction had 10 bases not matched to a gene; V was cut back by 6 bases and J by 9 bases. The germline gives CDR1 SNHLY, CDR2 FYNNEI. This clonotype was seen at least ten times. Its antigen is unknown. When ophthalmopathy did not progress within 18 months, Graves' hyperthyroidism was considered stable.

This clonotype originated in a woman between 18 and 29 years old with Graves' hyperthyroidism. Sequenced material: blood. This chain uses TRBV2 with TRBJ1-6; TRBD1 matches 8 bases. The CDR3 coding sequence is TGTGCCAGCAGCGAGATAGGACAGGGCGGTTCACCCCTCCACTTT. Its translation: CASSEIGQGGSPLHF.